This T cell receptor beta chain was captured by sequencing in a study of T cell repertoires in cytomegalovirus infection. TCRdb recomputed calls from the reads with MiXCR, one row per CDR3 protein. The sample has about 900,000 distinct CDR3 sequences; roughly 30% are singletons. CDR3 length: 16 residues. CDR1 and CDR2 from the germline V gene are SEHNR and FQNEAQ (reference sequence). V lost 5 bases and J lost 0, with 16 bases in between. Many counts were recorded for this clonotype. The antigen remains undetermined. The material was cultured CD8+ T cells from PBMCs, obtained from culture after CMV antigen stimulation. The TCR was taken from a human donor in good health (CMV status not recorded). Some clones in this sample may be carry-over from other donors' samples. The chain combines TRBV7-9 with TRBJ2-5; D may be TRBD2 (5 bases). CDR3 region: CASSRKGRRDQETQYF. For the CDR3, the DNA is TGTGCCAGCAGCCGCAAAGGGCGGCGGGACCAAGAGACCCAGTACTTC.